A single sample is the source of the 30 T cell receptor beta chains below, sequenced in a study of shared clonotypes between healthy human individuals. The protocol was immunoSEQ multiplex PCR, while the TCRdb copy is restricted to in-frame clones and leaves out a portion. Among roughly 2 million clones listed, 95% were seen once. The specimen sequenced was naive CD4+ T cells sorted from blood. The subset is: CD45RA+ positively selected. These receptors originate from a man aged 18 to 29 in good health.

The chain joins TRBV6-6 to TRBJ2-7, with D possibly called TRBD1 or TRBD2 (5 bases each). This CDR3 region has 14 residues. The germline V and J ends were trimmed by 5 bases and 0 bases, with 11 bases remaining between them. The germline gives CDR1 MNHNY, CDR2 SVGAGI (reference sequence). CDR3 DNA: TGTGCCAGCAGTACCCCTGGGGGCTCCTACGAGCAGTACTTC. Protein: CASSTPGGSYEQYF.

The chain couples TRBV28 to TRBJ1-2; D is ambiguous. With 2 bases removed from V and 2 bases from J, the gap between germline ends came to 9 bases. Germline V gene sequence: CDR1 MDHEN, CDR2 SYDVKM. The CDR3 is 14 amino acids. CDR3: CASSLTSPNYGYTF. CDR3 coding DNA: TGTGCCAGCAGTTTAACGTCTCCCAACTATGGCTACACCTTC.

This chain joins TRBV2 and TRBJ2-2, with D possibly TRBD2 on 5 matching bases. This CDR3 comprises 15 residues. Germline CDR1 reads SNHLY; CDR2 reads FYNNEI. V gave up 2 bases and J gave up 3 bases, with 10 bases separating them. This CDR3 reads CASSETRADTGELFF. The DNA for the CDR3 is TGTGCCAGCAGTGAAACTAGGGCAGACACCGGGGAGCTGTTTTTT.

The chain joins TRBV19 to TRBJ2-2; possibly TRBD1 for D (5 bases). V was trimmed by 5 bases and J by 0 bases, leaving 13 bases between them. This CDR3 has 16 amino acids. Germline V gene lookup returns CDR1 LNHDA and CDR2 SQIVND (reference sequence). The CDR3 coding sequence is TGTGCCAGTAGTTCAGAACCGACAGCGAACACCGGGGAGCTGTTTTTT. It is translated as CASSSEPTANTGELFF.

J is TRBJ1-4 and V is TRBV30; no clear D gene. The CDR3 runs to 13 residues. V was clipped by 3 bases and J by 7 bases, with 12 bases between them. CDR1 and CDR2 (germline): GTSNPN, SVGIG (reference sequence). The CDR3 is CAWRRVGLEKLFF. The CDR3 coding sequence is TGTGCCTGGAGAAGGGTCGGTCTTGAAAAACTGTTTTTT.

The genes are TRBV5-1 and TRBJ2-1, with D unclear. Per germline, CDR1 SGHRS and CDR2 YFSETQ. CDR3 length equals 14 residues. V was cut by 0 bases and J by 5 bases, with 9 bases left in between. The CDR3, as DNA: TGCGCCAGCAGCTTGGGCCTAGTTAACAATGAGCAGTTCTTC. This translates into CASSLGLVNNEQFF.

A remark on this clone: The sample has other DNA sequences that encode this CDR3 too. The chain couples TRBV7-9 to TRBJ1-4; tentatively, D is TRBD1 (5 bases). V shed 3 bases and J shed 2 bases, with 10 bases lying between them. This CDR3 spans 15 amino acids. The germline CDR1 and CDR2 sequences are SEHNR and FQNEAQ (reference sequence). The DNA for the CDR3 is TGTGCCAGCAGCTTGCAGGGCCCGACTAATGAAAAACTGTTTTTT. This sequence encodes CASSLQGPTNEKLFF. The variable domain in full, with the rest retrieved from reference TRBV7-9 and TRBJ1-4, is DTGVSQNPRHKITKRGQNVTFRCDPISEHNRLYWYRQTLGQGPEFLTYFQNEAQLEKSRLLSDRFSAERPKGSFSTLEIQRTEQGDSAMYLCASSLQGPTNEKLFFGSGTQLSVL.

This clone was seen a single time. The chain uses TRBV18 and TRBJ2-7; D gene unclear. There are 14 residues in the CDR3. Germline V gene sequence: CDR1 KGHSH, CDR2 LQKENI. V lost 4 bases and J lost 0, with 10 bases in between. The CDR3 is CASSQARNSYEQYF. The CDR3 coding sequence is TGTGCCAGCTCACAAGCCAGGAACTCCTACGAGCAGTACTTC.

This clone occurred once. The chain couples TRBV2 to TRBJ1-2; no firm D call. CDR1 is SNHLY and CDR2 is FYNNEI in the germline V gene. The CDR3 is made up of 13 amino acids. V was shortened by 3 bases and J by 4 bases, with 9 bases between the two germline ends. Written as DNA, the CDR3 is TGTGCCAGCAGTGAGGGTCACGTCTATGGCTACACCTTC. Its translation is CASSEGHVYGYTF. The full variable domain, its missing parts supplied by reference TRBV2 and TRBJ1-2, is EPEVTQTPSHQVTQMGQEVILRCVPISNHLYFYWYRQILGQKVEFLVSFYNNEISEKSEIFDDQFSVERPDGSNFTLKIRSTKLEDSAMYFCASSEGHVYGYTFGSGTRLTVV.

This rearrangement joins TRBV6-1 to TRBJ2-2; 12 nucleotides agree with TRBD2. CDR3 length equals 17 residues. Unmatched junction bases numbered 7, after V lost 6 bases and J lost 2 bases. The germline gives CDR1 MNHNS, CDR2 SASEGT. The CDR3 spells CASSELAGGLNTGELFF. The CDR3 bases are TGTGCCAGCAGCGAACTAGCGGGAGGCTTAAACACCGGGGAGCTGTTTTTT.

Notes on this clone: Other DNA sequences in this specimen translate into the identical CDR3. This chain uses TRBV5-1 with TRBJ2-5, with D uncertain. The CDR3 consists of 12 residues. From germline, CDR1 is SGHRS and CDR2 YFSETQ. The ends were cut back, 2 bases at V and 1 base at J, with 3 bases in the middle. This CDR3 reads CASSLSQETQYF. The CDR3, as DNA: TGCGCCAGCAGCTTATCCCAAGAGACCCAGTACTTC.

The table lists this clone with a count of one. CDR3 nucleotides: TGTGCCATCAGTGAGTCGGTCGGAGGGAGGTCGGCAGATACGCAGTATTTT. Its translation is CAISESVGGRSADTQYF. This chain uses TRBV10-3 with TRBJ2-3, with D possibly TRBD2 on 6 matching bases. V was cut by 0 bases and J by 4 bases, with 17 bases left in between. The CDR3 runs 17 residues. Germline V gene data show CDR1 as ENHRY and CDR2 as SYGVKD.

V usage is TRBV2 and J usage is TRBJ1-5, with 10 bases lining up with TRBD1. This CDR3 has 15 amino acids. V shed 5 bases and J 3 bases; nucleotides not matched to a gene: 4. Per germline, CDR1 SNHLY and CDR2 FYNNEI. The CDR3 here is CASSWTGGTNQPQHF. The CDR3, as DNA: TGTGCCAGCAGTTGGACAGGGGGAACCAATCAGCCCCAGCATTTT.

The rearrangement uses TRBV7-9 and TRBJ2-7; TRBD2 agrees at 7 bases. The CDR3 is made up of 14 amino acids. J lost 5 bases, V lost 4 bases, and 8 bases had no gene match. Germline V gene sequence: CDR1 SEHNR, CDR2 FQNEAQ (reference sequence). The CDR3 nucleotides read TGTGCCAGCAGCTCAACGGGGGGTTGGAACGAGCAGTACTTC. Its translation is CASSSTGGWNEQYF.

This clone was counted once. The V and J genes are TRBV6-5 and TRBJ1-2; D possibly corresponds to TRBD1 (6 bases). Per germline, CDR1 MNHEY and CDR2 SVGAGI. V was cut by 8 bases and J by 6 bases, with 13 bases left in between. There are 12 residues in the CDR3. As DNA, the CDR3 is TGTGCCAGCCGTAGGGGGAACAATGGCTACACCTTC. This gives the protein CASRRGNNGYTF.

The gene calls are TRBV18 and TRBJ2-2, with D perhaps TRBD1 (6 bases). V was trimmed by 4 bases and J by 3 bases, leaving 12 bases between them. This CDR3 is built from 15 residues. Germline CDR1 and CDR2: KGHSH and LQKENI. As DNA, the CDR3 is TGTGCCAGCTCACTGTCAGGGGTGGACACCGGGGAGCTGTTTTTT. This gives the protein CASSLSGVDTGELFF.

This chain connects TRBV6-6 to TRBJ1-2; possible D gene TRBD1, 5 bases. The CDR3 has 13 amino acids. V gave up 8 bases and J gave up 6 bases, with 16 bases separating them. Germline assignment: CDR1 MNHNY and CDR2 SVGAGI (reference sequence). The CDR3 DNA is TGTGCCAGCCTAGGGGTTTTGATCAATGGCTACACCTTC. Translating gives CASLGVLINGYTF.

The chain links TRBV7-2 to TRBJ2-5; D may be TRBD2 (6 bases). The CDR3 is made up of 12 amino acids. Trimming took off 4 bases at V and 7 bases at J, with 10 bases between the two ends. From germline, CDR1 is SGHTA and CDR2 FQGNSA. This chain's CDR3 is CASSSPGGTQYF. The CDR3 region has the DNA TGTGCCAGCAGCTCTCCCGGGGGGACCCAGTACTTC.

V usage is TRBV30 and J usage is TRBJ1-2, with D hard to call. Germline lookup yields CDR1 GTSNPN and CDR2 SVGIG (reference sequence). CDR3 length equals 12 residues. V shed 2 bases and J shed 8 bases, with 12 bases lying between them. The CDR3 DNA follows: TGTGCCTGGAGTATTGCCTGGAAGGGCTACACCTTC. It yields the protein CAWSIAWKGYTF.

The chain combines TRBV5-4 with TRBJ2-7; perhaps TRBD2 as D (5 bases). Trimming shortened V by 4 bases and J by 9 bases, and 20 bases separated the two germline ends. Germline assignment: CDR1 SGHNT and CDR2 YYREEE (reference sequence). The CDR3 has 14 residues. The CDR3 DNA follows: TGTGCCAGCAGCCGAGAGGGTTCCCCTTTAGGGCAGTACTTC. Amino acid sequence: CASSREGSPLGQYF.

The V and J genes are TRBV9 and TRBJ2-7; 7 bases fit TRBD1. The germline V gene encodes CDR1 SGDLS and CDR2 YYNGEE. The CDR3 is made up of 15 amino acids. V shed 4 bases and J 4 bases; nucleotides not matched to a gene: 11. The CDR3 coding sequence is TGTGCCAGCAGCCCTTCTTCGGGACAGATATACGAGCAGTACTTC. Translated, it gives CASSPSSGQIYEQYF.

The table lists this clone with a count of one. At one boundary the junction diverges from the germline segment, which might be a read error. The chain recombines TRBV9 with TRBJ1-4; D gene uncertain. Germline values: CDR1 SGDLS, CDR2 YYNGEE. The CDR3 contains 14 residues. CDR3 coding DNA: TGTGCCAGCAGCGCGGGAGCAACTTATGAAAAACTGTTTTTT. Translating it yields CASSAGATYEKLFF.

V gene TRBV7-8 combines with J gene TRBJ2-4; D unresolved. The CDR3 extends over 13 amino acids. V gave up 0 bases and J gave up 4 bases, with 4 bases separating them. Germline loops: CDR1 SGHVS, CDR2 FQNEAQ. The CDR3 nucleotides are TGTGCCAGCAGCTTAGCGGGGAAAAACATTCAGTACTTC. This sequence encodes CASSLAGKNIQYF.

The gene calls are TRBV30 and TRBJ1-3; TRBD1 might be the D (5 bases). The ends were cut back, 8 bases at V and 7 bases at J, with 24 bases in the middle. The CDR3 has 15 amino acids. Germline-derived CDR1 and CDR2 are GTSNPN and SVGIG (reference sequence). The CDR3 nucleotides are TGTGCCGCTTCCAAAGGGCCGGGGCCGGAGAACACCATATATTTT. This gives the protein CAASKGPGPENTIYF.

The V gene is TRBV30, the J gene TRBJ1-1, with D possibly TRBD1 on 6 matching bases. This CDR3 spans 14 amino acids. In germline, CDR1 is GTSNPN, CDR2 SVGIG (reference sequence). With 3 bases removed from V and 4 bases from J, the gap between germline ends came to 15 bases. The CDR3 DNA reads as TGTGCCTGGAGGAGGGGACACCCGGGCACTGAAGCTTTCTTT. Translation gives CAWRRGHPGTEAFF.

The chain is built from TRBV6-1 and TRBJ2-6, with D uncertain. Germline assignment: CDR1 MNHNS and CDR2 SASEGT. The CDR3 spans 14 residues. Trimming cost V 5 bases and J 0 bases, with 5 bases left between them. The DNA of the CDR3 is TGTGCCAGCAGTCAGGTCTCTGGGGCCAACGTCCTGACTTTC. Protein product: CASSQVSGANVLTF.

The rearrangement joins TRBV7-2 to TRBJ1-1; D not certain. V lost 0 bases to trimming and J lost 3 bases, with 14 bases between them. There are 16 residues in the CDR3. Germline CDR1 SGHTA, CDR2 FQGNSA. The CDR3 nucleotides are TGTGCCAGCAGCTTAGCGCTCGGGATGCGCTACACTGAAGCTTTCTTT. Encoded protein: CASSLALGMRYTEAFF. Combining the CDR3 with reference TRBV7-2 and TRBJ1-1 gives the whole variable domain GAGVSQSPSNKVTEKGKDVELRCDPISGHTALYWYRQSLGQGLEFLIYFQGNSAPDKSGLPSDRFSAERTGGSVSTLTIQRTQQEDSAVYLCASSLALGMRYTEAFFGQGTRLTVV.

The chain is built from TRBV28 and TRBJ2-3; D may match TRBD1 or TRBD2 (5 bases each). Germline CDR1 reads MDHEN; CDR2 reads SYDVKM. Trimming cost V 6 bases and J 10 bases, with 20 bases left between them. There are 14 residues in the CDR3. In DNA form, the CDR3 reads TGTGCCAGCAGCCAAGGGACGGCCGTGGTGGCGCAGTATTTT. It encodes CASSQGTAVVAQYF.

The genes are TRBV10-1 and TRBJ1-2; unclear D gene. CDR1 WNHNN and CDR2 SYGVQD come from the germline V gene (reference sequence). This CDR3 spans 13 amino acids. Deletions cut 2 bases from V and 6 bases from J, with 10 bases between. The CDR3 coding sequence is TGCGCCAGCAGTGAGAGACGGGCAGATGGCTACACCTTC. This translates into CASSERRADGYTF.

This clone was detected only once. The sample carries other DNA sequences with the same CDR3. The rearrangement joins TRBV18 to TRBJ1-2; weak D call: TRBD1 (6 bases). CDR3 length equals 14 residues. Germline CDR1 reads KGHSH; CDR2 reads LQKENI. With 2 bases removed from V and 6 bases from J, the gap between germline ends came to 13 bases. The CDR3 nucleotides read TGTGCCAGCTCACCAAATGGGGGGCTTGATGGCTACACCTTC. Translation: CASSPNGGLDGYTF.